The clone carrying this T cell receptor beta chain showed up just once. Clones were read by immunoSEQ multiplex PCR, and TCRdb kept only the in-frame ones, dropping some. The table records about 130,000 clones, 88% of them present only once. This specimen comes from a study of T cell responses to AZD1222 COVID-19 vaccine. The input for sequencing was peripheral blood, taken on day 0 of MenACWY control vaccination. This TCR derives from an adult in good health.

The CDR3 DNA reads TGTGCCAGCAGCTTTTCTACTCCGGGACAGGGAGGGTACGAGCAGTACTTC. Translation: CASSFSTPGQGGYEQYF. The chain recombines TRBV11-2 with TRBJ2-7, with 9 positions matching TRBD1. The CDR3 sequence is 17 residues long. Unmatched junction bases numbered 13, after V lost 3 bases and J lost 4 bases. CDR1 and CDR2 (germline): SGHAT, FQNNGV. Supplemented by reference TRBV11-2 and TRBJ2-7, the full variable domain reads EAGVAQSPRYKIIEKRQSVAFWCNPISGHATLYWYQQILGQGPKLLIQFQNNGVVDDSQLPKDRFSAERLKGVDSTLKIQPAKLEDSAVYLCASSFSTPGQGGYEQYFGPGTRLTVT.